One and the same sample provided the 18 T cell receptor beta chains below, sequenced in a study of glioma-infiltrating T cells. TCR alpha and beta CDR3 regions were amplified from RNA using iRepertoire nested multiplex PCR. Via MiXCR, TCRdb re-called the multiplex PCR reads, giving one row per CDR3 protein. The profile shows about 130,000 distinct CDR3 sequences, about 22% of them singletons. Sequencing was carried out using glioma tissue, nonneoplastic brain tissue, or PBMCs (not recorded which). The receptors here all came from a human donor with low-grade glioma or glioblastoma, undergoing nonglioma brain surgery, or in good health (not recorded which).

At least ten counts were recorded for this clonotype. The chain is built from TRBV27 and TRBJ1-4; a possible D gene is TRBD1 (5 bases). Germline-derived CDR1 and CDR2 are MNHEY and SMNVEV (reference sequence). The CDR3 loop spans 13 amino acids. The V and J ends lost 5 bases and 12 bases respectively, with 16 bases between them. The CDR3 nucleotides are TGTGCCAGCAGTCAAGGGGTATTTCGGGAACTGTTTTTT. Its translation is CASSQGVFRELFF. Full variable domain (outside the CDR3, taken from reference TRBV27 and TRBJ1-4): EAQVTQNPRYLITVTGKKLTVTCSQNMNHEYMSWYRQDPGLGLRQIYYSMNVEVTDKGDVPEGYKVSRKEKRNFPLILESPSPNQTSLYFCASSQGVFRELFFGSGTQLSVL.

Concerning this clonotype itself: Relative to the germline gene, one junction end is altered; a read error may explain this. The CDR3 sequence is CSSSLTGTSGNTIYF. CDR3 bases: TGTTCCAGCAGTTTGACAGGGACTTCAGGAAACACCATATATTTT. The V and J genes are TRBV27 and TRBJ1-3; 7 bases agree with TRBD1. Germline assignment: CDR1 MNHEY and CDR2 SMNVEV (reference sequence). This CDR3 has 15 residues.

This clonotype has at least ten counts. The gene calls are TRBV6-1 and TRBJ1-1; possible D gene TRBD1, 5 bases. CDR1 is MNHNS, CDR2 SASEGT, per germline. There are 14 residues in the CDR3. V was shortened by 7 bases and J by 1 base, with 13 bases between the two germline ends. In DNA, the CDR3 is TGTGCCAGCACCGAGTATACAGGGAACACTGAAGCTTTCTTT. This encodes CASTEYTGNTEAFF.

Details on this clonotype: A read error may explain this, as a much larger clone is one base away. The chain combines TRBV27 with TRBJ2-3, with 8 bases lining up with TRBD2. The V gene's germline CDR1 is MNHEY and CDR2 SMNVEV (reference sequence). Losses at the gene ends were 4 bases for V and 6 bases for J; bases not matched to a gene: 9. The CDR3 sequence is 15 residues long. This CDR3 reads CASSSLGTRVDTQYF. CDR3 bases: TGTGCCAGCAGTTCATTGGGGACTAGGGTCGATACGCAGTATTTT.

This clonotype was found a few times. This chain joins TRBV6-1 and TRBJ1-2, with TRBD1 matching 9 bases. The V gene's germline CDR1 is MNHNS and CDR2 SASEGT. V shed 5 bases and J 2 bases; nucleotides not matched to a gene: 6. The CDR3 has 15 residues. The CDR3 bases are TGTGCCAGCAGTAACCGGGACAGGGCGAACTATGGCTACACCTTC. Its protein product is CASSNRDRANYGYTF.

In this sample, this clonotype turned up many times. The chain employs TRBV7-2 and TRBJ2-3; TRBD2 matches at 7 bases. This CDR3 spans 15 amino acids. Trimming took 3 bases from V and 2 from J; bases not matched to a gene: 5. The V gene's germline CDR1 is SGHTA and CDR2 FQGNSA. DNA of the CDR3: TGTGCCAGCAGCTTTGGCGGGGGAATCACAGATACGCAGTATTTT. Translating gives CASSFGGGITDTQYF.

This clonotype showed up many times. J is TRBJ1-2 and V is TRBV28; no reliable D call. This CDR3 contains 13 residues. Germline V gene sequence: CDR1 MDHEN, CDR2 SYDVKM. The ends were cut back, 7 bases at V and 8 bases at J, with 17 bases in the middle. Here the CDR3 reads CASIKARVGGYTF. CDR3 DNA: TGTGCCAGCATCAAGGCAAGGGTTGGAGGCTACACCTTC.

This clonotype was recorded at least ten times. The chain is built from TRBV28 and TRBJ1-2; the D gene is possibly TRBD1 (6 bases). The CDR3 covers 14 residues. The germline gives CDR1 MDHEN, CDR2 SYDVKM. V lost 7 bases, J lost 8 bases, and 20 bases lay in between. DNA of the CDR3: TGTGCCAGCACCCCTTTCATGACAGGATCGGGCTACACCTTC. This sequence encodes CASTPFMTGSGYTF.

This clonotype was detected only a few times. This CDR3 reads CASSGQVHVEQFF. The CDR3 bases are TGTGCCAGCAGTGGACAGGTTCATGTGGAGCAGTTCTTC. V usage is TRBV2 and J usage is TRBJ2-1, with TRBD1 as a possible D gene (6 bases). V dropped 4 bases and J dropped 10 bases, with 14 bases sitting between them. CDR3 length: 13 residues. The germline CDR1 and CDR2 sequences are SNHLY and FYNNEI.

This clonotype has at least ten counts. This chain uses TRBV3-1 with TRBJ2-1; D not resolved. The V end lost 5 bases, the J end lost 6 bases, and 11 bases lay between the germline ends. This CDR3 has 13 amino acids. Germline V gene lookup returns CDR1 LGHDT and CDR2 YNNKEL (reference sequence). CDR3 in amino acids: CASSYNTFNEQFF. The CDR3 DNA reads TGTGCCAGCAGCTACAACACCTTCAATGAGCAGTTCTTC.

CDR3 DNA: TGTGCTAGTGGTTTGGGACAGGGGTTTAACACAGATACGCAGTATTTT. This gives the protein CASGLGQGFNTDTQYF. This chain links TRBV12-5 with TRBJ2-3, with 8 bases fitting TRBD1. With 1 base clipped from V and 2 bases from J, the junction kept 5 bases outside the gene matches. The germline V gene encodes CDR1 LGHNT and CDR2 FRNRAP. The CDR3 sequence is 16 residues long.

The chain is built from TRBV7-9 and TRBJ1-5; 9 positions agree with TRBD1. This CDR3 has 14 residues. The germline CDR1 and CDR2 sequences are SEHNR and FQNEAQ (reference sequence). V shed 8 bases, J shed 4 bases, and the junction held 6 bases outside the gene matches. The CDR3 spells CASVGTGRNQPQHF. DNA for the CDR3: TGTGCCAGCGTCGGGACAGGGCGGAATCAGCCCCAGCATTTT.

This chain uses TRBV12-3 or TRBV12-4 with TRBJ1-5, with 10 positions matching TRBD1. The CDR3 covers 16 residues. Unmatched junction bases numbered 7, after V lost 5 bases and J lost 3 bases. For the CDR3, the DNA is TGTGCCAGCAGTCCTGGACAGGGGGAATACAATCAGCCCCAGCATTTT. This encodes CASSPGQGEYNQPQHF.

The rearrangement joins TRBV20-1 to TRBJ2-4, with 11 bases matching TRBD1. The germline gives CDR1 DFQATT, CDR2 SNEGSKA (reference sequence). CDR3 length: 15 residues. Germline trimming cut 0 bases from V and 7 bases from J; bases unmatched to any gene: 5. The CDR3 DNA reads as TGCAGTGCTAGAGAAAACCGGGACAGGGGGAACATTCAGTACTTC. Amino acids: CSARENRDRGNIQYF.

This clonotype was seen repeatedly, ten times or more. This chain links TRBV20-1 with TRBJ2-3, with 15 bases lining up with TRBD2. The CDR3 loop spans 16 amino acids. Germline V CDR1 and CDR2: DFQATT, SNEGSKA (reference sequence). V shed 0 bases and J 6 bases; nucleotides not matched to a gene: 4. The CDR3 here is CSARDGLAGGPDTQYF. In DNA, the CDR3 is TGCAGTGCTAGAGATGGACTAGCGGGGGGGCCGGATACGCAGTATTTT.

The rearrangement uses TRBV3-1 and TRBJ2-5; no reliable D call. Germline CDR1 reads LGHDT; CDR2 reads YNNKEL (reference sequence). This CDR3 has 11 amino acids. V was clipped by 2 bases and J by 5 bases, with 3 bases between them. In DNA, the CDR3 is TGTGCCAGCAGCCAACTTGAGACCCAGTACTTC. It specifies CASSQLETQYF.

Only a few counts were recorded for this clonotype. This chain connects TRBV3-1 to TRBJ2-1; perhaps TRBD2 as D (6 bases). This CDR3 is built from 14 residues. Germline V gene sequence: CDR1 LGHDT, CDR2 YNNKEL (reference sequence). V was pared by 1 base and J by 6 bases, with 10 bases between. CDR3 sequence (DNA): TGTGCCAGCAGCCAAGGCCGACTAGTCAATGAGCAGTTCTTC. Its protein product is CASSQGRLVNEQFF.

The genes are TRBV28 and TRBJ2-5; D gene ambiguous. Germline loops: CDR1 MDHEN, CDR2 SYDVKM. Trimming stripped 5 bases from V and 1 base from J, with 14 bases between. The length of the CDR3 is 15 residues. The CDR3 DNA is TGTGCCAGCAGTCTACCCCGCCCGATCCAAGAGACCCAGTACTTC. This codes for CASSLPRPIQETQYF. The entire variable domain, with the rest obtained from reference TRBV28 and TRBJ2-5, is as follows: DVKVTQSSRYLVKRTGEKVFLECVQDMDHENMFWYRQDPGLGLRLIYFSYDVKMKEKGDIPEGYSVSREKKERFSLILESASTNQTSMYLCASSLPRPIQETQYFGPGTRLLVL.